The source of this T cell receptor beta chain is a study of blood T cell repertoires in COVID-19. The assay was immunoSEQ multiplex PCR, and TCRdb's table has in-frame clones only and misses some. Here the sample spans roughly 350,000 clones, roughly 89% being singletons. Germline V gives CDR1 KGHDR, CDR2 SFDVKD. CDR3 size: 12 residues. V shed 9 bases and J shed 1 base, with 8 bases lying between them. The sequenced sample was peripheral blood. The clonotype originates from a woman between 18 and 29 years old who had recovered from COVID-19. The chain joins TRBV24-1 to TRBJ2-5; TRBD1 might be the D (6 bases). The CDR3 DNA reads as TGTGCCACCGTGGGGGCCCAAGAGACCCAGTACTTC. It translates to CATVGAQETQYF.